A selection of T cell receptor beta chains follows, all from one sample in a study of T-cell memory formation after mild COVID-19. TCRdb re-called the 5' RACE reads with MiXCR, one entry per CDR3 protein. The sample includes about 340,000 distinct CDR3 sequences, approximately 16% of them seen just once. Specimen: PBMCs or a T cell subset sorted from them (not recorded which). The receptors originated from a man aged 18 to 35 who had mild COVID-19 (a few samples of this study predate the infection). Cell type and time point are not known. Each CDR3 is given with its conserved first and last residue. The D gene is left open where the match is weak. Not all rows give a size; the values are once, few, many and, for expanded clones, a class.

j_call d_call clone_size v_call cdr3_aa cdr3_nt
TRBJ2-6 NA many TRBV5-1 CASSLGPLSGANVLTF TGCGCCAGCAGCTTGGGACCCCTCTCTGGGGCCAACGTCCTGACTTTC
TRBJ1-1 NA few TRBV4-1 CASAASGGPTGGTEAFF TGCGCCAGCGCCGCTTCGGGGGGACCTACCGGGGGGACTGAAGCTTTCTTT
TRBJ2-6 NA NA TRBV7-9 CASSQQAGPHSGANVLTF TGTGCCAGCAGCCAGCAGGCAGGGCCTCACTCTGGGGCCAACGTCCTGACTTTC
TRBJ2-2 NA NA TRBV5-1 CASSLVGGLKTGELFF TGCGCCAGCAGCTTGGTGGGGGGGCTGAAGACCGGGGAGCTGTTTTTT
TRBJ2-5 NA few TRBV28 CASSEMEETQYF TGTGCCAGCAGTGAGATGGAAGAGACCCAGTACTTC
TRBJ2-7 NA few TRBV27 CASSLVRYGYEQYF TGTGCCAGCAGTTTAGTTAGGTACGGCTACGAGCAGTACTTC
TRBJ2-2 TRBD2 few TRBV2 CASRAERGAYTGELFF TGTGCCAGCAGGGCCGAGCGGGGGGCTTACACCGGGGAGCTGTTTTTT
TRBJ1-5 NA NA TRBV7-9 CASSLVVAGGGQPQHF TGTGCCAGCAGCTTAGTGGTAGCGGGGGGCGGTCAGCCCCAGCATTTT
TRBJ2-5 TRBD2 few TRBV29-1 CSAGLAGTAPQETQYF TGCAGCGCTGGACTAGCGGGGACCGCTCCCCAAGAGACCCAGTACTTC
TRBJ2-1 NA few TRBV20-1 CSPGTAVQFF TGCAGTCCAGGAACTGCTGTGCAGTTCTTC
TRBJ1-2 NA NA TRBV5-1 CASSMGTVYGYTF TGCGCCAGCAGCATGGGGACGGTCTATGGCTACACCTTC
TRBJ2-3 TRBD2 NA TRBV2 CASSQKRGGPDTQYF TGTGCCAGCAGTCAAAAGCGGGGGGGCCCAGATACGCAGTATTTT
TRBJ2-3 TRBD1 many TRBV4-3 CASSHNRGSADTQYF TGCGCCAGCAGCCACAACAGGGGATCGGCAGATACGCAGTATTTT
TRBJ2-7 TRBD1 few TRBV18 CASSPFQGADEQYF TGTGCCAGCTCACCATTTCAGGGGGCTGATGAGCAGTACTTC
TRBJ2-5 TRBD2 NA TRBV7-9 CASSSRDYAIETQYF TGTGCCAGCAGCTCCCGGGACTACGCCATAGAGACCCAGTACTTC
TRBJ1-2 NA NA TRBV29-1 CSVGPGTSDGYTF TGCAGCGTTGGTCCCGGGACATCCGATGGCTACACCTTC
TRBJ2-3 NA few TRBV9 CASSVGRNSNTDTQYF TGTGCCAGCAGCGTAGGCCGGAACTCTAATACAGATACGCAGTATTTT
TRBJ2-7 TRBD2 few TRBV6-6 CASSLGTSSSYEQYF TGTGCCAGCAGCCTCGGGACTAGCTCCTCCTACGAGCAGTACTTC
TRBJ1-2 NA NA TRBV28 CASSQTNKLYGYTF TGTGCCAGCAGTCAGACAAACAAACTCTATGGCTACACCTTC
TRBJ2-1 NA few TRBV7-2 CASNRNNEQFF TGTGCCAGCAATAGGAACAATGAGCAGTTCTTC
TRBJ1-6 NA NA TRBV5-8 CASSFWGGWNSPLHF TGTGCCAGCAGCTTCTGGGGGGGTTGGAATTCACCCCTCCACTTT
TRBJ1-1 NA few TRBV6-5 CASRTGGAEAFF TGTGCCAGCAGAACTGGGGGGGCTGAAGCTTTCTTT
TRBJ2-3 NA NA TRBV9 CASSPHRDTDTQYF TGTGCCAGCAGCCCACACAGGGACACAGATACGCAGTATTTT
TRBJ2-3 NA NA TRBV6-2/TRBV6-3 CASTSTGSDTQCF TGTGCCAGCACATCAACAGGGTCAGATACGCAGTGTTTT